The 30 T cell receptor beta chains presented below share a single source sample, sequenced in a study of cytomegalovirus exposure and HLA in healthy donors. It was with 60 Vbeta and 13 Jbeta primers that the PCR ran. Data came from immunoSEQ multiplex PCR; TCRdb stores just in-frame clones and leaves some out. This table holds about 180,000 clones, roughly 76% found once. Material: PBMCs. These receptors all come from a woman aged 18-35 years in good health and CMV-seropositive.

This sequence joins TRBV29-1 and TRBJ2-1, with TRBD1 identical over 12 bases. V lost 1 base, J lost 3 bases, and 13 bases stayed unmatched. The germline CDR1 and CDR2 sequences are SQVTM and ANQGSEA. This CDR3 contains 19 residues. This chain's CDR3 is CSVEGYKTGTGGLYNEQFF. CDR3 nucleotides: TGCAGCGTTGAAGGATATAAAACCGGGACAGGGGGCCTCTACAATGAGCAGTTCTTC.

The V gene is TRBV5-1, the J gene TRBJ1-2, with TRBD1 matching over 12 bases. The CDR3 loop spans 18 amino acids. From germline, CDR1 is SGHRS and CDR2 YFSETQ. The V gene end was trimmed by 0 bases and the J gene end by 4 bases; junction bases not matched to a gene: 10. CDR3 bases: TGCGCCAGCAGCTTGGTTCCGGGACAGGGGGCAGCGGGCTATGGCTACACCTTC. Encoded protein: CASSLVPGQGAAGYGYTF.

The V call is TRBV7-9, the J call TRBJ2-1, with TRBD1 matching 9 bases. V lost 5 bases, J lost 2 bases, and 16 bases stayed unmatched. Per germline, CDR1 SEHNR and CDR2 FQNEAQ (reference sequence). The CDR3 runs 19 residues. The CDR3 loop is CASSRSTLMGTGTYNEQFF. For the CDR3, the DNA is TGTGCCAGCAGCAGAAGCACCCTGATGGGGACAGGGACCTACAATGAGCAGTTCTTC.

The chain combines TRBV7-9 with TRBJ2-1; TRBD2 agrees at 7 bases. Per germline, CDR1 SEHNR and CDR2 FQNEAQ (reference sequence). After removal of 0 bases from V and 10 bases from J, the junction contained 3 bases not matched to a gene. CDR3 length: 13 residues. The CDR3 sequence is CASSLALGGEQFF. CDR3 nucleotides: TGTGCCAGCAGCTTAGCGCTCGGGGGGGAGCAGTTCTTC.

V gene TRBV19 combines with J gene TRBJ2-2, with 7 bases lining up with TRBD2. This CDR3 has 16 amino acids. V shed 6 bases, J shed 2 bases, and the junction held 9 bases outside the gene matches. Germline assignment: CDR1 LNHDA and CDR2 SQIVND (reference sequence). CDR3 region: CASSPGTNLNTGELFF. CDR3 in DNA: TGTGCCAGTAGCCCGGGGACTAACCTAAACACCGGGGAGCTGTTTTTT.

The chain is built from TRBV7-9 and TRBJ1-2, with 8 bases fitting TRBD1. Per the germline V gene, CDR1 is SEHNR and CDR2 is FQNEAQ (reference sequence). The CDR3 runs to 16 residues. The V and J ends lost 1 base and 6 bases, in that order; junction bases with no gene match: 10. CDR3 amino acids: CASSLVSYRDRNGYTF. CDR3 sequence (DNA): TGTGCCAGCAGCTTAGTTTCCTACCGGGACAGGAATGGCTACACCTTC.

This chain connects TRBV6-5 to TRBJ2-7; possible D gene TRBD1, 7 bases. Trimming removed 9 bases from V and 7 bases from J, with 16 bases in between. CDR1 and CDR2 from the germline V gene are MNHEY and SVGAGI. The length of the CDR3 is 12 residues. CDR3 DNA sequence: TGTGCCAGTCGCCCCCAGGGGGGAGAGCAGTACTTC. Amino acids: CASRPQGGEQYF.

This clone was seen only a few times. J is TRBJ2-3 and V is TRBV7-9; perhaps TRBD2 as D (6 bases). The length of the CDR3 is 15 residues. Germline V CDR1 and CDR2: SEHNR, FQNEAQ (reference sequence). Deletions cut 6 bases from V and 0 bases from J, with 13 bases between. The CDR3 sequence is CASSRPTSSTDTQYF. CDR3 DNA: TGTGCCAGCAGTCGACCCACTAGCAGCACAGATACGCAGTATTTT.

The chain has TRBV5-4 and TRBJ2-2, with 8 bases identical to TRBD1. The CDR3 is 14 residues long. The germline V gene encodes CDR1 SGHNT and CDR2 YYREEE (reference sequence). V shed 3 bases and J 5 bases; nucleotides not matched to a gene: 3. The CDR3 is CASSSDRETGELFF. CDR3 sequence (DNA): TGTGCCAGCAGCTCGGACAGGGAGACCGGGGAGCTGTTTTTT.

A note on this clone: The sample has other DNA sequences that encode this CDR3 too. This sequence joins TRBV5-1 and TRBJ1-5; the D is unclear. The germline V gene encodes CDR1 SGHRS and CDR2 YFSETQ. This CDR3 comprises 13 residues. Trimming took off 5 bases at V and 0 bases at J, with 6 bases between the two ends. CDR3 bases: TGCGCCAGCAGGGCAGATAGCAATCAGCCCCAGCATTTT. Translated: CASRADSNQPQHF. Full variable domain (outside the CDR3, taken from reference TRBV5-1 and TRBJ1-5): KAGVTQTPRYLIKTRGQQVTLSCSPISGHRSVSWYQQTPGQGLQFLFEYFSETQRNKGNFPGRFSGRQFSNSRSEMNVSTLELGDSALYLCASRADSNQPQHFGDGTRLSIL.

The chain combines TRBV5-4 with TRBJ1-2; a possible D gene is TRBD1 (5 bases). The V end was cut by 4 bases, the J end by 2 bases, with 18 bases between. CDR3 size: 16 residues. The germline V gene encodes CDR1 SGHNT and CDR2 YYREEE (reference sequence). For the CDR3, the DNA is TGTGCCAGCAGCCAGGGTCGGCGGGAAGTCAACTATGGCTACACCTTC. It encodes CASSQGRREVNYGYTF.

The chain employs TRBV7-2 and TRBJ1-5; 8 bases line up with TRBD1. CDR3 length: 15 amino acids. From germline, CDR1 is SGHTA and CDR2 FQGNSA. The J segment lost 5 bases and the V segment lost 5 bases, leaving 8 bases of the junction unmatched. The CDR3, as DNA: TGTGCCAGCAGCCGAAGGACAGGGCGAGATCAGCCCCAGCATTTT. Translation gives CASSRRTGRDQPQHF.

The J gene is TRBJ2-3, the V gene TRBV2, with D possibly TRBD2 on 6 matching bases. Trimming pared 7 bases from V and 2 bases from J, leaving 10 bases between. Germline CDR1 and CDR2: SNHLY and FYNNEI. This CDR3 contains 13 residues. This CDR3 is CASNGGFTDTQYF. The CDR3, as DNA: TGTGCCAGCAACGGGGGATTCACAGATACGCAGTATTTT.

CDR3 nucleotide sequence: TGCAGCGTTGAACCCGCCGGACTAGCGGGGGGGCAATTGCGCACAGATACGCAGTATTTT. It codes for CSVEPAGLAGGQLRTDTQYF. V is TRBV29-1 and J is TRBJ2-3; 15 positions match TRBD2. Germline CDR1 and CDR2: SQVTM and ANQGSEA. The CDR3 has 20 residues. V trimming: 2 bases; J trimming: 1 base; junction bases outside the gene matches: 13.

This chain joins TRBV19 and TRBJ1-1, with TRBD1 matching 7 bases. Germline assignment: CDR1 LNHDA and CDR2 SQIVND (reference sequence). Trimming cost V 3 bases and J 4 bases; bases outside gene matches: 2. The CDR3 is 13 residues long. The CDR3 DNA reads as TGTGCCAGTAGTATGCAGGGGGGCACTGAAGCTTTCTTT. Protein: CASSMQGGTEAFF. The whole variable domain, remainder taken from reference TRBV19 and TRBJ1-1, is DGGITQSPKYLFRKEGQNVTLSCEQNLNHDAMYWYRQDPGQGLRLIYYSQIVNDFQKGDIAEGYSVSREKKESFPLTVTSAQKNPTAFYLCASSMQGGTEAFFGQGTRLTVV.

The rearrangement links TRBV6-5 to TRBJ2-7; D is perhaps TRBD2 (6 bases). V lost 8 bases and J 4 bases, leaving 15 bases between the germline ends. Looked up from germline, CDR1 is MNHEY and CDR2 is SVGAGI. The CDR3 has 13 amino acids. Written as DNA, the CDR3 is TGTGCCAGCTCTACTGGGACTCATTACGAGCAGTACTTC. It is translated as CASSTGTHYEQYF.

This clone was counted a few times. CDR3 DNA: TGTGCCAGCAGTTATCGGCGGGGCCGTGAGTATTTT. This sequence encodes CASSYRRGREYF. The V gene is TRBV6-5, the J gene TRBJ2-3; possible D gene TRBD2, 6 bases. CDR1 and CDR2 from the germline V gene are MNHEY and SVGAGI. CDR3 length: 12 amino acids. The V end lost 3 bases, the J end lost 13 bases, and 14 bases lay between the germline ends.

V usage is TRBV7-9 and J usage is TRBJ2-7, with 7 bases identical to TRBD1. V lost 0 bases to trimming and J lost 5 bases; unmatched junction nucleotides: 4. CDR3 length: 14 amino acids. Germline CDR1 reads SEHNR; CDR2 reads FQNEAQ (reference sequence). In DNA, the CDR3 is TGTGCCAGCAGCTTAGCGTGGGGACAGAACGAGCAGTACTTC. This gives the protein CASSLAWGQNEQYF. Looking up the rest from reference TRBV7-9 and TRBJ2-7 gives the full variable domain: DTGVSQNPRHKITKRGQNVTFRCDPISEHNRLYWYRQTLGQGPEFLTYFQNEAQLEKSRLLSDRFSAERPKGSFSTLEIQRTEQGDSAMYLCASSLAWGQNEQYFGPGTRLTVT.

The chain links TRBV7-9 to TRBJ2-2, with a possible D match to TRBD2 (5 bases). Trimming stripped 3 bases from V and 0 bases from J, with 5 bases between. Germline V lookup: CDR1 SEHNR, CDR2 FQNEAQ (reference sequence). This CDR3 spans 14 amino acids. CDR3 region: CASSLGANTGELFF. CDR3 in DNA: TGTGCCAGCAGCTTGGGAGCGAACACCGGGGAGCTGTTTTTT. Full variable domain (remainder filled in from reference TRBV7-9 and TRBJ2-2): DTGVSQNPRHKITKRGQNVTFRCDPISEHNRLYWYRQTLGQGPEFLTYFQNEAQLEKSRLLSDRFSAERPKGSFSTLEIQRTEQGDSAMYLCASSLGANTGELFFGEGSRLTVL.

The chain recombines TRBV5-6 with TRBJ2-5; D gene unclear. The assigned J gene may be wrong: the sequence end matches TRBJ2-7 better. Per the germline V gene, CDR1 is SGHDT and CDR2 is YYEEEE. The CDR3 is 13 amino acids. The CDR3: CASSLGLRYEQYF. DNA for the CDR3: TGTGCCAGCAGCTTGGGTTTGCGCTACGAGCAGTACTTC.

This clone came up once. V usage is TRBV6-1 and J usage is TRBJ1-5; D perhaps matches TRBD1 (5 bases). CDR3 length: 16 residues. The germline V gene encodes CDR1 MNHNS and CDR2 SASEGT. The V end lost 4 bases, the J end lost 1 base, and 14 bases lay between the germline ends. DNA for the CDR3: TGTGCCAGCAGTGCCGACAGTCCGATCAGCAATCAGCCCCAGCATTTT. Encoded protein: CASSADSPISNQPQHF.

This clone was detected only a few times. The chain carries TRBV9 and TRBJ2-1, with a possible D match to TRBD1 (6 bases). CDR1 and CDR2 from the germline V gene are SGDLS and YYNGEE. The CDR3 is 15 amino acids. The V and J ends lost 0 bases and 4 bases respectively, with 11 bases between them. The CDR3 nucleotides are TGTGCCAGCAGCGTAGAGGGGGACACGTACAATGAGCAGTTCTTC. Encoded protein: CASSVEGDTYNEQFF.

This rearrangement joins TRBV10-2 to TRBJ2-3, with 10 positions matching TRBD2. The CDR3 contains 15 residues. In germline, CDR1 is WSHSY, CDR2 SAAADI. The V gene end was trimmed by 6 bases and the J gene end by 3 bases; junction bases not matched to a gene: 6. CDR3 bases: TGCGCCAGCAGCTTAGCGGGGGGAGGGACAGATACGCAGTATTTT. Translated: CASSLAGGGTDTQYF.

This clone was observed a few times. This chain links TRBV28 with TRBJ1-3; perhaps TRBD1 as D (6 bases). Trimming removed 6 bases from V and 3 bases from J, with 12 bases in between. Germline-derived CDR1 and CDR2 are MDHEN and SYDVKM. The CDR3 loop spans 14 amino acids. The CDR3 DNA is TGTGCCAGCAGACAGGGACTAGTTGGAAACACCATATATTTT. Its protein is CASRQGLVGNTIYF.

The J gene is TRBJ1-1, the V gene TRBV6-6, with D perhaps TRBD1 (6 bases). This CDR3 comprises 14 residues. Trimming stripped 6 bases from V and 1 base from J, with 12 bases between. Germline CDR1 is MNHNY and CDR2 is SVGAGI (reference sequence). The DNA of the CDR3 is TGTGCCAGCAGGTTCGGACAGTCGAACACTGAAGCTTTCTTT. The encoded protein is CASRFGQSNTEAFF.

The rearrangement uses TRBV19 and TRBJ2-3, with D unclear. The CDR3 spans 15 residues. Germline V lookup: CDR1 LNHDA, CDR2 SQIVND (reference sequence). V lost 2 bases and J 0 bases, leaving 9 bases between the germline ends. The CDR3, as DNA: TGTGCCAGTAGTATACAGCAGACAAGCACAGATACGCAGTATTTT. This codes for CASSIQQTSTDTQYF.

This chain joins TRBV18 and TRBJ2-7, with 7 positions matching TRBD1. Losses at the gene ends were 0 bases for V and 2 bases for J; bases not matched to a gene: 4. This CDR3 has 15 amino acids. From germline, CDR1 is KGHSH and CDR2 LQKENI. The CDR3 region has the DNA TGTGCCAGCTCACCACCGACAGGGAAACCCTACGAGCAGTACTTC. Residues: CASSPPTGKPYEQYF.

Comments on this clone: The same CDR3 also results from other DNA sequences found in this sample. The chain couples TRBV11-2 to TRBJ1-5; D unclear. V was shortened by 1 base and J by 4 bases, with 5 bases between the two germline ends. This CDR3 spans 13 amino acids. Germline V gene lookup returns CDR1 SGHAT and CDR2 FQNNGV. CDR3 bases: TGTGCCAGCAGCTTAGGACAAAATCAGCCCCAGCATTTT. It specifies CASSLGQNQPQHF.

Only a few counts were recorded for this clone. The chain employs TRBV25-1 and TRBJ1-1; possible D gene TRBD1, 6 bases. Germline values: CDR1 MGHDK, CDR2 SYGVNS. Trimming pared 2 bases from V and 0 bases from J, leaving 16 bases between. The CDR3 runs 17 residues. CDR3 bases: TGTGCCAGCAGTGAAAGTCCCCAGGGGAATATGAACACTGAAGCTTTCTTT. It encodes CASSESPQGNMNTEAFF. Full variable domain (rest looked up from reference TRBV25-1 and TRBJ1-1): EADIYQTPRYLVIGTGKKITLECSQTMGHDKMYWYQQDPGMELHLIHYSYGVNSTEKGDLSSESTVSRIRTEHFPLTLESARPSHTSQYLCASSESPQGNMNTEAFFGQGTRLTVV.

The chain couples TRBV5-1 to TRBJ1-4; TRBD1 is a possible D gene (6 bases). CDR1 and CDR2 (germline): SGHRS, YFSETQ. Trimming shortened V by 4 bases and J by 8 bases, and 18 bases separated the two germline ends. The CDR3 has 15 amino acids. Written as DNA, the CDR3 is TGCGCCAGCAGCGTATCCAGGGGCTTAGACGAAAAACTGTTTTTT. This gives the protein CASSVSRGLDEKLFF.